These 21 T cell receptor beta chains originate from one sample sequenced in a study of cytomegalovirus exposure and HLA in healthy donors. 60 Vbeta and 13 Jbeta primers were used in PCR. Assay: immunoSEQ multiplex PCR; the TCRdb copy retains only in-frame clones and omits some. The sample holds around 120,000 clones, around 78% seen once. The sequencing sample was made of PBMCs. The origin of the receptors is a woman aged 50 to 65 in good health and CMV-seronegative.

The J gene is TRBJ1-1, the V gene TRBV2, with 7 positions matching TRBD1. In germline, CDR1 is SNHLY, CDR2 FYNNEI. V gave up 3 bases and J gave up 1 base; unmatched junction bases: 11. This CDR3 has 17 amino acids. The CDR3: CASSEFSLGTENTEAFF. The CDR3 DNA reads as TGTGCCAGCAGTGAGTTCTCCTTAGGGACAGAGAACACTGAAGCTTTCTTT.

The rearrangement uses TRBV5-1 and TRBJ2-1; TRBD2 matches at 10 bases. CDR1 and CDR2 (germline): SGHRS, YFSETQ. Unmatched junction bases numbered 25, after V lost 4 bases and J lost 3 bases. The CDR3 length is 22 residues. CDR3 bases: TGCGCCAGCAGCCCGAAAGGCGTCAGGGGGCACCAAAGCGGGAGGGACTACAATGAGCAGTTCTTC. Amino acids: CASSPKGVRGHQSGRDYNEQFF.

This chain uses TRBV29-1 with TRBJ2-5, with 12 bases that match TRBD1. CDR1 SQVTM and CDR2 ANQGSEA come from the germline V gene. The CDR3 is 15 amino acids. V shed 3 bases, J shed 5 bases, and the junction held 7 bases outside the gene matches. The CDR3, as DNA: TGCAGCGTTGACGAGAGGGGACAGGGGGCTGAGACCCAGTACTTC. Residues: CSVDERGQGAETQYF.

The sample holds one count of this clone. This sequence joins TRBV6-1 and TRBJ2-2; no firm D call. This CDR3 region has 14 residues. Between the trimmed V and J ends, which lost 5 bases and 1 base, there was a span of 8 bases. The germline CDR1 and CDR2 sequences are MNHNS and SASEGT. Here the CDR3 reads CASSSVRNTGELFF. In DNA form, the CDR3 reads TGTGCCAGCAGTTCCGTTCGGAACACCGGGGAGCTGTTTTTT.

V usage is TRBV28 and J usage is TRBJ2-7; D call uncertain. Per the germline V gene, CDR1 is MDHEN and CDR2 is SYDVKM. With 2 bases removed from V and 3 bases from J, the gap between germline ends came to 11 bases. CDR3 size: 14 residues. CDR3 sequence reads: CASSLGSQIYEQYF. CDR3 bases: TGTGCCAGCAGTTTAGGTTCCCAGATCTACGAGCAGTACTTC.

The chain uses TRBV6-5 and TRBJ1-2, with D uncertain. The CDR3 has 14 residues. V was clipped by 5 bases and J by 3 bases, with 13 bases between them. Germline lookup yields CDR1 MNHEY and CDR2 SVGAGI. The CDR3: CASSQVPTHYGYTF. CDR3 bases: TGTGCCAGCAGTCAGGTCCCGACCCACTATGGCTACACCTTC.

This sequence joins TRBV19 and TRBJ2-1, with a possible D match to TRBD1 (7 bases). V was shortened by 3 bases and J by 6 bases, with 12 bases between the two germline ends. CDR1 and CDR2 (germline): LNHDA, SQIVND (reference sequence). The CDR3 spans 14 residues. The CDR3 DNA reads as TGTGCCAGTAGTATGCGGGACAGCTTCAATGAGCAGTTCTTC. This codes for CASSMRDSFNEQFF.

The rearrangement joins TRBV30 to TRBJ2-7, with TRBD1 matching over 7 bases. V lost 3 bases, J lost 4 bases, and 12 bases stayed unmatched. Germline V lookup: CDR1 GTSNPN, CDR2 SVGIG (reference sequence). CDR3 length equals 15 residues. CDR3 loop: CAWSLGTEGVYEQYF. The CDR3 bases are TGTGCCTGGAGCCTCGGGACAGAAGGAGTTTACGAGCAGTACTTC.

This chain joins TRBV5-1 and TRBJ2-4; TRBD2 agrees at 10 bases. The CDR3 totals 19 residues. J was trimmed by 1 base and V by 4 bases; bases with no gene match: 14. From germline, CDR1 is SGHRS and CDR2 YFSETQ. CDR3 sequence reads: CASSPIPSGSGFAKNIQYF. DNA for the CDR3: TGCGCCAGCAGCCCTATCCCTAGCGGGAGTGGATTTGCCAAAAACATTCAGTACTTC.

V gene TRBV11-3 combines with J gene TRBJ2-1; 10 bases line up with TRBD1. This CDR3 contains 13 residues. The germline CDR1 and CDR2 sequences are SGHNT and YENEEA. The V and J ends lost 7 bases and 6 bases, in that order; junction bases with no gene match: 3. The CDR3 DNA reads TGTGCCAGCACTGGGACAGGGGTCAATGAGCAGTTCTTC. The encoded protein is CASTGTGVNEQFF. The full variable domain, in which reference TRBV11-3 and TRBJ2-1 provide the parts outside the CDR3, is EAGVVQSPRYKIIEKKQPVAFWCNPISGHNTLYWYLQNLGQGPELLIRYENEEAVDDSQLPKDRFSAERLKGVDSTLKIQPAELGDSAVYLCASTGTGVNEQFFGPGTRLTVL.

The rearrangement joins TRBV18 to TRBJ2-5, with D tentatively TRBD2 (5 bases). Trimming removed 5 bases at V and 2 bases at J, with 9 bases between. The CDR3 totals 13 residues. Germline CDR1 reads KGHSH; CDR2 reads LQKENI. The CDR3 DNA reads TGTGCCAGCTCATCTAGCCTGCAAGAGACCCAGTACTTC. It encodes CASSSSLQETQYF.

V gene TRBV7-9 combines with J gene TRBJ1-1; 10 nucleotides align to TRBD1. The CDR3 is made up of 16 amino acids. CDR1 is SEHNR, CDR2 FQNEAQ, per germline (reference sequence). Unmatched junction bases numbered 8, after V lost 5 bases and J lost 2 bases. In DNA form, the CDR3 reads TGTGCCAGCAGCCCCTCCCGGGACAGGGGTAACACTGAAGCTTTCTTT. It yields the protein CASSPSRDRGNTEAFF.

The rearrangement links TRBV10-1 to TRBJ2-1; 7 bases are a match to TRBD1. V lost 0 bases to trimming and J lost 10 bases; unmatched junction nucleotides: 3. The V gene's germline CDR1 is WNHNN and CDR2 SYGVQD (reference sequence). The CDR3 consists of 13 residues. CDR3 DNA sequence: TGCGCCAGCAGTGAGTCTAGGGGGCACGAGCAGTTCTTC. Translating it yields CASSESRGHEQFF.

The chain uses TRBV19 and TRBJ2-1; 10 bases are a match to TRBD2. From germline, CDR1 is LNHDA and CDR2 SQIVND (reference sequence). The V segment lost 9 bases and the J segment 15 bases; nucleotides outside the gene matches: 20. The CDR3 contains 15 residues. Here the CDR3 DNA reads TGTGCCAGCAGCTCTAGCGGGAGTCCCGCAACGATGCGGTTCTTC. This encodes CASSSSGSPATMRFF.

The J gene is TRBJ2-7, the V gene TRBV6-6; D ambiguous. Germline assignment: CDR1 MNHNY and CDR2 SVGAGI (reference sequence). V lost 4 bases to trimming and J lost 12 bases, with 19 bases between them. The CDR3 runs to 13 residues. In DNA form, the CDR3 reads TGTGCCAGCAGTTCCCACGCGATCCCCGATCCGTACTTC. Its translation is CASSSHAIPDPYF.

The chain joins TRBV7-9 to TRBJ2-4, with 7 bases matching TRBD2. The CDR3 contains 19 residues. Germline loops: CDR1 SEHNR, CDR2 FQNEAQ (reference sequence). The junction had 17 bases not matched to a gene; V was cut back by 2 bases and J by 4 bases. CDR3 nucleotide sequence: TGTGCCAGCAGCTTAACCGGCGGGAGCAAGGGGTCTTCGAAAAACATTCAGTACTTC. This sequence encodes CASSLTGGSKGSSKNIQYF.

The rearrangement joins TRBV5-1 to TRBJ1-2; D perhaps matches TRBD1 (5 bases). V was pared by 0 bases and J by 4 bases, with 10 bases between. The CDR3 spans 14 residues. Germline CDR1 reads SGHRS; CDR2 reads YFSETQ. The CDR3 bases are TGCGCCAGCAGCTTGGTGGGGCAGTCCTATGGCTACACCTTC. This sequence encodes CASSLVGQSYGYTF.

This chain connects TRBV13 to TRBJ2-7, with D tentatively TRBD2 (6 bases). This CDR3 comprises 19 residues. Trimming shortened V by 0 bases and J by 0 bases, and 21 bases separated the two germline ends. CDR1 is PRHDT, CDR2 FYEKMQ, per germline (reference sequence). CDR3 DNA: TGTGCCAGCAGCTTAGGGGGACTCGAAACTTTGGGGGGCTCCTACGAGCAGTACTTC. It specifies CASSLGGLETLGGSYEQYF.

The chain is built from TRBV30 and TRBJ1-5; D is undetermined. Trimming pared 0 bases from V and 5 bases from J, leaving 8 bases between. The CDR3 has 13 residues. CDR1 is GTSNPN and CDR2 is SVGIG in the germline V gene (reference sequence). CDR3 nucleotides: TGTGCCTGGAGTGTTGTGGGCCATCAGCCCCAGCATTTT. This sequence encodes CAWSVVGHQPQHF. The complete variable domain, with remaining parts taken from reference TRBV30 and TRBJ1-5, reads SQTIHQWPATLVQPVGSPLSLECTVEGTSNPNLYWYRQAAGRGLQLLFYSVGIGQISSEVPQNLSASRPQDRQFILSSKKLLLSDSGFYLCAWSVVGHQPQHFGDGTRLSIL.

The chain is built from TRBV27 and TRBJ2-1; 9 bases line up with TRBD2. From germline, CDR1 is MNHEY and CDR2 SMNVEV (reference sequence). V lost 4 bases, J lost 3 bases, and 1 base stayed unmatched. The CDR3 spans 14 residues. The CDR3: CASSSTSGYNEQFF. For the CDR3, the DNA is TGTGCCAGCAGTTCGACTAGCGGCTACAATGAGCAGTTCTTC.

This clone has more than one count but fewer than ten. The V gene is TRBV7-2, the J gene TRBJ1-5, with TRBD1 matching over 7 bases. Germline V gives CDR1 SGHTA, CDR2 FQGNSA. Trimming cost V 1 base and J 7 bases; bases outside gene matches: 4. This CDR3 spans 14 amino acids. In DNA form, the CDR3 reads TGTGCCAGCAGCTTAGATGCAGGGGGACAGCCCCAGCATTTT. Protein: CASSLDAGGQPQHF.